These 9 T cell receptor beta chains came from one sample sequenced in a study of T cell responses to AZD1222 COVID-19 vaccine. Data came from immunoSEQ multiplex PCR; TCRdb stores just in-frame clones and leaves some out. This table has some 150,000 clones, 80% to 90% appearing once. The material sequenced was peripheral blood, taken 28 days after the second dose of the MenACWY control vaccine. These receptors all come from an adult who received the MenACWY meningococcal vaccine as a control.

J is TRBJ2-7 and V is TRBV9; 7 bases map to TRBD2. Looked up from germline, CDR1 is SGDLS and CDR2 is YYNGEE. This CDR3 has 15 amino acids. V lost 0 bases to trimming and J lost 1 base; unmatched junction nucleotides: 4. The CDR3 region is CASSVGGRESYEQYF. The CDR3 DNA sequence: TGTGCCAGCAGCGTAGGTGGGAGGGAGTCCTACGAGCAGTACTTC.

Only a few counts were recorded for this clone. The V gene is TRBV6-5, the J gene TRBJ2-7; perhaps TRBD1 as D (6 bases). The CDR3 has 12 residues. Germline CDR1 is MNHEY and CDR2 is SVGAGI. The V and J ends lost 6 bases and 3 bases respectively, with 9 bases between them. CDR3 DNA sequence: TGTGCCAGCAGCCAGGACAGCTACGAGCAGTACTTC. Protein: CASSQDSYEQYF.

The CDR3 coding sequence is TGTGCCAGCAGCTTAATGGGGACAGGGCGGACCGGGGAGCTGTTTTTT. Protein sequence: CASSLMGTGRTGELFF. The gene calls are TRBV7-3 and TRBJ2-2; 9 bases map to TRBD1. Germline V gene data show CDR1 as SGHTA and CDR2 as FQGTGA. The CDR3 consists of 16 residues. Trimming took 1 base from V and 5 from J; bases not matched to a gene: 5.

The chain has TRBV20-1 and TRBJ2-2, with 9 bases matching TRBD1. Germline V gene lookup returns CDR1 DFQATT and CDR2 SNEGSKA (reference sequence). The CDR3 is 16 residues long. V lost 3 bases, J lost 5 bases, and 10 bases stayed unmatched. The CDR3 nucleotides read TGCAGTGCTAGTCCCACCGACAGGGGGGAAACCGGGGAGCTGTTTTTT. It is translated as CSASPTDRGETGELFF.

The genes are TRBV28 and TRBJ1-3; D gene uncertain. The germline V gene encodes CDR1 MDHEN and CDR2 SYDVKM. Trimming stripped 5 bases from V and 0 bases from J, with 8 bases between. The CDR3 sequence is 14 residues long. Here the CDR3 reads CASSPDLSGNTIYF. The CDR3 nucleotides are TGTGCCAGCAGTCCGGACCTCTCTGGAAACACCATATATTTT.

The sample holds a few counts of this clone. This same CDR3 is encoded by further DNA sequences in the sample. The chain employs TRBV6-5 and TRBJ2-7; possibly TRBD1 for D (5 bases). The germline V and J ends were trimmed by 2 bases and 4 bases, with 12 bases remaining between them. Germline V gene lookup returns CDR1 MNHEY and CDR2 SVGAGI. The CDR3 loop spans 14 amino acids. The DNA of the CDR3 is TGTGCCAGCAGTTACGGGCAGGGTGGATACGAGCAGTACTTC. This sequence encodes CASSYGQGGYEQYF.

The rearrangement links TRBV19 to TRBJ1-1; 9 nucleotides match TRBD1. The CDR3 has 17 amino acids. Looked up from germline, CDR1 is LNHDA and CDR2 is SQIVND (reference sequence). Germline trimming cut 8 bases from V and 5 bases from J; bases unmatched to any gene: 18. The CDR3 here is CASGPRDRVDLWTEAFF. The CDR3 DNA follows: TGTGCCAGTGGACCTCGGGACAGGGTAGATCTTTGGACTGAAGCTTTCTTT. The whole variable domain, filled in from reference TRBV19 and TRBJ1-1, reads DGGITQSPKYLFRKEGQNVTLSCEQNLNHDAMYWYRQDPGQGLRLIYYSQIVNDFQKGDIAEGYSVSREKKESFPLTVTSAQKNPTAFYLCASGPRDRVDLWTEAFFGQGTRLTVV.

The chain is built from TRBV19 and TRBJ1-1; tentatively, D is TRBD1 (5 bases). CDR3 length: 15 amino acids. CDR1 LNHDA and CDR2 SQIVND come from the germline V gene (reference sequence). Deletions cut 4 bases from V and 3 bases from J, with 15 bases between. CDR3 nucleotides: TGTGCCAGTAGTACATTGGGGGGTGCGGACACTGAAGCTTTCTTT. Residues: CASSTLGGADTEAFF.

The chain combines TRBV7-9 with TRBJ2-1; TRBD1 agrees at 7 bases. The CDR3 extends over 15 amino acids. Germline V gives CDR1 SEHNR, CDR2 FQNEAQ (reference sequence). Trimming removed 4 bases from V and 4 bases from J; junction bases left unmatched: 7. The CDR3 is CASSSLSGQYNEQFF. The CDR3 DNA sequence: TGTGCCAGCAGCTCCCTTTCGGGACAGTACAATGAGCAGTTCTTC. The variable domain in full, completed from reference TRBV7-9 and TRBJ2-1, reads DTGVSQNPRHKITKRGQNVTFRCDPISEHNRLYWYRQTLGQGPEFLTYFQNEAQLEKSRLLSDRFSAERPKGSFSTLEIQRTEQGDSAMYLCASSSLSGQYNEQFFGPGTRLTVL.